Reported below is one T cell receptor (beta chain). The cohort comprised adults aged about 18 to 90 years residing in about 25 US areas. Which cohort a participant joined came from the clinical history participants gave. Cohort 3 donors counted as recovered after two negative PCRs, clearance, or resolved symptoms. The sample comes from a study of blood T cell repertoires in COVID-19. V gave up 4 bases and J gave up 4 bases; unmatched junction bases: 7. The CDR3 totals 15 residues. CDR1 SGHRS and CDR2 YFSETQ come from the germline V gene. Authors' processing steps: Estimates of nucleated cell counts were drawn from the amplification of reference gene primers. Produced via immunoSEQ multiplex PCR; TCRdb's table is partial and in-frame only. V and J calls and clone size are given by that table; D and trimming were obtained from the DNA. The data contain approximately 170,000 clones, roughly 83% of them singletons.

This rearrangement joins TRBV5-1 to TRBJ1-4; TRBD1 aligns across 7 bases. What was sequenced was PBMCs or T cells enriched from blood (not recorded which). This receptor was obtained from a woman between 25 and 40 years old who had recovered from COVID-19. CDR3 DNA: TGCGCCAGCAGCACCGGGACAGAGGATAATGAAAAACTGTTTTTT. It yields the protein CASSTGTEDNEKLFF.